This entry lists 25 T cell receptor beta chains sequenced from one sample in a study of cytomegalovirus exposure and HLA in healthy donors. PCR primers comprised 60 Vbeta and 13 Jbeta primers. Measured with immunoSEQ multiplex PCR; TCRdb has only the in-frame clones, and not every one. The sample holds around 190,000 clones, around 77% seen once. Sequencing was carried out using PBMCs. These receptors were obtained from a woman aged 25 to 39 in good health and CMV-seronegative.

This clone has a handful of counts. The V gene is TRBV6-5, the J gene TRBJ2-2, with D tentatively TRBD2 (6 bases). Trimming left V 8 bases short and J 8 bases short, with 21 bases between. The CDR3 runs to 15 residues. From germline, CDR1 is MNHEY and CDR2 SVGAGI. The CDR3 nucleotides are TGTGCCAGCCTCAGGAGGGCGGCTACACCGGGGGAGCTGTTTTTT. Its translation is CASLRRAATPGELFF.

The rearrangement uses TRBV7-3 and TRBJ2-1; the match to TRBD2 covers 10 bases. V shed 4 bases, J shed 8 bases, and the junction held 8 bases outside the gene matches. The CDR3 is made up of 15 amino acids. Germline V gives CDR1 SGHTA, CDR2 FQGTGA. The CDR3 region has the DNA TGTGCCAGCAGCTCAGCTAGCGGGGGCAGGGATGAGCAGTTCTTC. It translates to CASSSASGGRDEQFF.

The chain carries TRBV10-3 and TRBJ1-4; 10 nucleotides align to TRBD1. The V and J ends lost 4 bases and 8 bases, in that order; junction bases with no gene match: 10. CDR3 size: 16 residues. CDR1 and CDR2 from the germline V gene are ENHRY and SYGVKD. CDR3 region: CAISGGQGDSGEKLFF. The CDR3 nucleotides are TGTGCCATCAGTGGAGGACAGGGGGACTCAGGGGAAAAACTGTTTTTT.

The chain joins TRBV15 to TRBJ1-2; TRBD1 matches at 7 bases. The length of the CDR3 is 14 residues. Germline loops: CDR1 LNHNV, CDR2 YYDKDF (reference sequence). Unmatched junction bases numbered 2, after V lost 2 bases and J lost 2 bases. DNA of the CDR3: TGTGCCACCAGCAGACGACAGGGAAACTATGGCTACACCTTC. Translation: CATSRRQGNYGYTF.

This sequence joins TRBV10-3 and TRBJ2-7, with 7 nucleotides matching TRBD1. The junction had 5 bases not matched to a gene; V was cut back by 2 bases and J by 4 bases. CDR3 length: 14 amino acids. The germline V gene encodes CDR1 ENHRY and CDR2 SYGVKD. The CDR3 DNA sequence: TGTGCCATCAGTGAGCCTCGACAGGGTTACGAGCAGTACTTC. It yields the protein CAISEPRQGYEQYF.

The chain combines TRBV28 with TRBJ1-6; D is ambiguous. V lost 2 bases and J lost 3, with 11 bases in between. The CDR3 spans 16 residues. Germline assignment: CDR1 MDHEN and CDR2 SYDVKM. The CDR3 nucleotides are TGTGCCAGCAGTTTAGGAGGTCCTCACTATAATTCACCCCTCCACTTT. Translated, it gives CASSLGGPHYNSPLHF.

CDR3 amino acids: CSVEAGYNQPQHF. The CDR3 DNA follows: TGCAGCGTTGAAGCAGGGTACAATCAGCCCCAGCATTTT. The chain links TRBV29-1 to TRBJ1-5, with a possible D match to TRBD1 (5 bases). The V and J ends lost 1 base and 3 bases respectively, with 7 bases between them. CDR3 size: 13 residues. Germline V CDR1 and CDR2: SQVTM, ANQGSEA.

This clone was detected only a few times. This chain uses TRBV6-1 with TRBJ2-3; 12 positions match TRBD2. CDR1 is MNHNS, CDR2 SASEGT, per germline. The CDR3 totals 15 residues. With 3 bases clipped from V and 7 bases from J, the junction kept 5 bases outside the gene matches. CDR3 in amino acids: CASSETSGSANTQYF. CDR3 sequence (DNA): TGTGCCAGCAGTGAGACTAGCGGGAGCGCAAATACGCAGTATTTT.

This chain uses TRBV5-6 with TRBJ2-5; TRBD2 aligns across 7 bases. The J segment lost 5 bases and the V segment lost 1 base, leaving 2 bases of the junction unmatched. The CDR3 length is 13 residues. Germline V gene lookup returns CDR1 SGHDT and CDR2 YYEEEE. CDR3 loop: CASSLRGVETQYF. The CDR3 DNA follows: TGTGCCAGCAGCTTGCGGGGGGTGGAGACCCAGTACTTC.

The V and J genes are TRBV7-9 and TRBJ2-2; D call uncertain. From germline, CDR1 is SEHNR and CDR2 FQNEAQ (reference sequence). V lost 2 bases, J lost 4 bases, and 8 bases lay in between. CDR3 length: 14 residues. Here the CDR3 DNA reads TGTGCCAGCAGCTTATATACGAGCACCGGGGAGCTGTTTTTT. Protein: CASSLYTSTGELFF.

V usage is TRBV4-1 and J usage is TRBJ2-7; 7 positions match TRBD1. This CDR3 region has 15 residues. Per the germline V gene, CDR1 is MGHRA and CDR2 is YSYEKL. Trimming removed 2 bases from V and 0 bases from J; junction bases left unmatched: 4. The DNA of the CDR3 is TGCGCCAGCAGCCAATTCCGGGACAGCTCCTACGAGCAGTACTTC. This gives the protein CASSQFRDSSYEQYF.

The chain links TRBV18 to TRBJ1-4; no clear D. The V gene lost 6 bases and the J gene lost 0 bases, with 8 bases spanning the gap. The CDR3 is 14 amino acids. Germline CDR1 is KGHSH and CDR2 is LQKENI. The CDR3 spells CASSSTTTNEKLFF. The CDR3 region has the DNA TGTGCCAGCTCTTCGACTACAACTAATGAAAAACTGTTTTTT.

V is TRBV7-8 and J is TRBJ1-4, with D tentatively TRBD1 (6 bases). V lost 6 bases to trimming and J lost 0 bases, with 17 bases between them. CDR3 length equals 17 residues. CDR1 is SGHVS and CDR2 is FQNEAQ in the germline V gene. This chain's CDR3 is CASSPIQGETTNEKLFF. CDR3 DNA sequence: TGTGCCAGCAGTCCTATACAGGGAGAAACAACTAATGAAAAACTGTTTTTT.

The chain carries TRBV4-1 and TRBJ1-6; TRBD1 matches at 7 bases. Per the germline V gene, CDR1 is MGHRA and CDR2 is YSYEKL. The CDR3 contains 16 residues. The V gene end was trimmed by 0 bases and the J gene end by 7 bases; junction bases not matched to a gene: 6. The CDR3 bases are TGCGCCAGCAGCCAAGAGGACAGGCTAAGGAATTCACCCCTCCACTTT. This gives the protein CASSQEDRLRNSPLHF.

The V call is TRBV4-1, the J call TRBJ2-7, with D possibly matching TRBD1 (6 bases). Germline V gene data show CDR1 as MGHRA and CDR2 as YSYEKL. The CDR3 has 16 amino acids. V lost 4 bases to trimming and J lost 3 bases, with 19 bases between them. The CDR3: CASSPQGQAVIYEQYF. The CDR3 nucleotides read TGCGCCAGCAGCCCACAGGGCCAGGCCGTGATCTACGAGCAGTACTTC.

The genes are TRBV6-6 and TRBJ2-5; TRBD1 might be the D (5 bases). V was cut by 8 bases and J by 3 bases, with 19 bases left in between. The CDR3 sequence is 15 residues long. CDR1 is MNHNY, CDR2 SVGAGI, per germline (reference sequence). The CDR3 region is CASSYPGKGEETQYF. Written as DNA, the CDR3 is TGTGCCAGCTCATACCCAGGGAAAGGTGAAGAGACCCAGTACTTC.

This clone was observed a few times. The chain couples TRBV28 to TRBJ2-7; 7 bases match TRBD2. The V gene's germline CDR1 is MDHEN and CDR2 SYDVKM. The CDR3 contains 14 residues. The V segment lost 3 bases and the J segment 9 bases; nucleotides outside the gene matches: 11. CDR3 residues: CASSFLAFKRGQYF. The CDR3 DNA reads as TGTGCCAGCAGTTTCCTAGCGTTCAAGCGGGGGCAGTACTTC.

The rearrangement joins TRBV10-3 to TRBJ2-1, with 12 positions matching TRBD1. V lost 1 base to trimming and J lost 7 bases; unmatched junction nucleotides: 2. The CDR3 contains 15 residues. Germline V gives CDR1 ENHRY, CDR2 SYGVKD. The CDR3 nucleotides read TGTGCCATCAGTGAGTGGGGACAGGGGGCAAATGAGCAGTTCTTC. Its protein is CAISEWGQGANEQFF.

The chain joins TRBV7-9 to TRBJ1-5; no clear D gene. V lost 1 base, J lost 0 bases, and 13 bases lay in between. CDR3 length: 17 amino acids. Germline assignment: CDR1 SEHNR and CDR2 FQNEAQ (reference sequence). The CDR3 DNA is TGTGCCAGCAGCTTAGGGACTCTCGCGCCTAGCAATCAGCCCCAGCATTTT. It yields the protein CASSLGTLAPSNQPQHF.

This chain uses TRBV5-4 with TRBJ2-5; a weak D match, TRBD2 (7 bases). The CDR3 loop spans 15 amino acids. V was clipped by 5 bases and J by 5 bases, with 19 bases between them. Germline CDR1 is SGHNT and CDR2 is YYREEE (reference sequence). In DNA form, the CDR3 reads TGTGCCAGCAGTCACCTCCGGGGGGCAGAGGAGACCCAGTACTTC. Translating it yields CASSHLRGAEETQYF. Based on the CDR3 plus reference TRBV5-4 and TRBJ2-5, the full variable domain is ETGVTQSPTHLIKTRGQQVTLRCSSQSGHNTVSWYQQALGQGPQFIFQYYREEENGRGNFPPRFSGLQFPNYSSELNVNALELDDSALYLCASSHLRGAEETQYFGPGTRLLVL.

CDR3 bases: TGTGCCAGCAGCTTAGTTATGGCGAACACTGAAGCTTTCTTT. This translates into CASSLVMANTEAFF. The chain uses TRBV7-9 and TRBJ1-1; D gene unclear. Germline V gene data show CDR1 as SEHNR and CDR2 as FQNEAQ (reference sequence). V dropped 1 base and J dropped 1 base, with 7 bases sitting between them. CDR3 length equals 14 residues.

This chain connects TRBV10-3 to TRBJ1-1, with D possibly matching TRBD1 (6 bases). Trimming stripped 7 bases from V and 0 bases from J, with 12 bases between. Per the germline V gene, CDR1 is ENHRY and CDR2 is SYGVKD. The CDR3 contains 14 residues. The CDR3 here is CAIKAGTLNTEAFF. Written as DNA, the CDR3 is TGTGCCATCAAAGCCGGGACATTGAACACTGAAGCTTTCTTT.

In this sample, this clone turned up once. V and J are TRBV4-2 and TRBJ2-3, with TRBD2 matching 10 bases. Germline V CDR1 and CDR2: LGHNA, YNFKEQ. V lost 0 bases, J lost 0 bases, and 6 bases stayed unmatched. CDR3 length: 18 amino acids. CDR3 sequence reads: CASSQDQSGRASTDTQYF. The CDR3 region has the DNA TGTGCCAGCAGCCAAGATCAAAGCGGGAGGGCTAGCACAGATACGCAGTATTTT.

The V gene is TRBV15, the J gene TRBJ1-3, with D possibly TRBD1 on 5 matching bases. Trimming pared 0 bases from V and 0 bases from J, leaving 9 bases between. The CDR3 contains 16 residues. Germline V gene data show CDR1 as LNHNV and CDR2 as YYDKDF (reference sequence). CDR3 DNA: TGTGCCACCAGCAGAGATGGGGGGGGCTCTGGAAACACCATATATTTT. Protein product: CATSRDGGGSGNTIYF. Complete variable domain (other parts from reference TRBV15 and TRBJ1-3): DAMVIQNPRYQVTQFGKPVTLSCSQTLNHNVMYWYQQKSSQAPKLLFHYYDKDFNNEADTPDNFQSRRPNTSFCFLDIRSPGLGDTAMYLCATSRDGGGSGNTIYFGEGSWLTVV.

V usage is TRBV6-6 and J usage is TRBJ2-7; TRBD1 agrees at 7 bases. The germline CDR1 and CDR2 sequences are MNHNY and SVGAGI (reference sequence). The length of the CDR3 is 15 residues. J was trimmed by 2 bases and V by 6 bases; bases with no gene match: 10. CDR3 in DNA: TGTGCCAGCAGACGCCACACAGGGGTCGCCTACGAGCAGTACTTC. Amino acids: CASRRHTGVAYEQYF.